The clone carrying this TCR beta chain was found once. The V end was cut by 6 bases, the J end by 6 bases, with 8 bases between. The CDR3 is made up of 12 amino acids. From germline, CDR1 is MDHEN and CDR2 SYDVKM. This sample was included in a study of blood T cell repertoires in COVID-19. Study information: Samples representing acute and convalescent COVID-19 were sourced from the United States, Italy and Spain. Sources were T cells, B-cell-depleted T cells, or PBMCs; the material itself was cDNA or gDNA.

Original handling: Reference gene primer amplification gave nucleated cell count estimates. Only in-frame clones appear in the TCRdb table, and some are missing; sequencing was by immunoSEQ multiplex PCR. V and J calls and clone size come straight from that table; D and trimming were deduced from the DNA. The top ten hold over 3.5% of the sample, which has 200,000 to 250,000 clones, around nine tenths seen once. A case of COVID-19 had been met by exposed participants within 2 weeks before study entry. The chain joins TRBV28 to TRBJ2-2; D gene ambiguous. The TCR was taken from a woman between 25 and 40 years old who had been exposed to COVID-19. What was sequenced was PBMCs or T cells enriched from blood (not recorded which). The CDR3 DNA sequence: TGTGCCAGCAGCATATTAGCCGGGGAGCTGTTTTTT. It is translated as CASSILAGELFF.